The 27 T cell receptor beta chains presented below share a single source sample, sequenced in a study of beta chain features in type 1 diabetes. What was sequenced were expressed TCRB transcripts, since all of the isolated RNA had been reverse transcribed. The table came from immunoSEQ multiplex PCR; TCRdb's copy has only in-frame clones and leaves some out. The sample contains about 330,000 clones, about 10% of which appear only once. Sequenced input: naive CD4+ T cells from blood. The receptors originated from a woman in her twenties or thirties in good health.

This clone was seen only a few times. The rearrangement joins TRBV2 to TRBJ2-7; 9 bases agree with TRBD1. V gave up 7 bases and J gave up 6 bases; unmatched junction bases: 10. The CDR3 is made up of 14 amino acids. The V gene's germline CDR1 is SNHLY and CDR2 FYNNEI. The CDR3 DNA reads TGTGCCAGCATCGAACAGGGGGCTTCTACCGAGCAGTACTTC. It encodes CASIEQGASTEQYF.

V gene TRBV10-3 combines with J gene TRBJ2-1, with no clear D. Germline assignment: CDR1 ENHRY and CDR2 SYGVKD. Trimming removed 3 bases at V and 5 bases at J, with 5 bases between. The CDR3 sequence is 12 residues long. The CDR3 bases are TGTGCCATCAGTGACTTAGACAATGAGCAGTTCTTC. Translating it yields CAISDLDNEQFF.

This sequence joins TRBV4-2 and TRBJ2-7; TRBD2 matches at 13 bases. The CDR3 has 17 amino acids. The V and J ends lost 4 bases and 2 bases, in that order; junction bases with no gene match: 8. The germline V gene has CDR1 LGHNA and CDR2 YNFKEQ. CDR3 nucleotide sequence: TGTGCCAGCAGCCGACTAACTAGCGGGAGGGCCCCCTACGAGCAGTACTTC. Amino acid sequence: CASSRLTSGRAPYEQYF.

This clone was detected a few times. This chain joins TRBV7-2 and TRBJ2-3; weak D call: TRBD2 (6 bases). This CDR3 is 14 amino acids long. The germline gives CDR1 SGHTA, CDR2 FQGNSA. Deletions cut 3 bases from V and 3 bases from J, with 10 bases between. In DNA form, the CDR3 reads TGTGCCAGCAGCTTCGGGGGTCCGACAGATACGCAGTATTTT. Translated, it gives CASSFGGPTDTQYF.

This chain uses TRBV2 with TRBJ2-7, with 12 bases fitting TRBD2. There are 14 residues in the CDR3. V lost 9 bases, J lost 4 bases, and 7 bases stayed unmatched. Germline lookup yields CDR1 SNHLY and CDR2 FYNNEI. The DNA for the CDR3 is TGTGCCAGTTTTTCTAGCGGGAGGGGGTACGAGCAGTACTTC. It is translated as CASFSSGRGYEQYF.

This chain joins TRBV20-1 and TRBJ1-1; perhaps TRBD1 as D (5 bases). In germline, CDR1 is DFQATT, CDR2 SNEGSKA (reference sequence). This CDR3 is 11 amino acids long. Trimming pared 6 bases from V and 6 bases from J, leaving 11 bases between. The CDR3 DNA reads TGCAGTGCCCTAAAGGGGCCTGAAGCTTTCTTT. The encoded protein is CSALKGPEAFF.

This sequence joins TRBV9 and TRBJ2-1; 8 nucleotides line up with TRBD2. With V trimmed by 6 bases and J by 6 bases, 17 bases remained unmatched. CDR3 length equals 17 residues. CDR1 SGDLS and CDR2 YYNGEE come from the germline V gene. The CDR3 region is CASNGGAGPEAGNEQFF. CDR3 bases: TGTGCCAGCAACGGGGGGGCCGGCCCGGAGGCCGGCAATGAGCAGTTCTTC.

There are a few counts of this clone. Here the CDR3 DNA reads TGTGCCAGCTCACCATCCGGGAGGTCACCCTACGAGCAGTACTTC. Translation gives CASSPSGRSPYEQYF. The rearrangement uses TRBV18 and TRBJ2-7; 7 bases align to TRBD2. Per the germline V gene, CDR1 is KGHSH and CDR2 is LQKENI. The V segment lost 2 bases and the J segment 2 bases; nucleotides outside the gene matches: 6. The CDR3 is 15 amino acids.

The chain joins TRBV9 to TRBJ2-3; no firm D call. Trimming cost V 4 bases and J 4 bases, with 7 bases left between them. CDR1 and CDR2 from the germline V gene are SGDLS and YYNGEE. The CDR3 length is 12 residues. CDR3 nucleotides: TGTGCCAGCAGCCCCTCCGCAGATACGCAGTATTTT. It yields the protein CASSPSADTQYF.

V is TRBV15 and J is TRBJ2-3, with D perhaps TRBD2 (6 bases). CDR1 and CDR2 (germline): LNHNV, YYDKDF (reference sequence). V was pared by 8 bases and J by 0 bases, with 6 bases between. CDR3 length equals 12 residues. The CDR3 reads CATRESTDTQYF. CDR3 nucleotide sequence: TGTGCCACCCGGGAGAGCACAGATACGCAGTATTTT.

The chain employs TRBV27 and TRBJ2-1; D is perhaps TRBD2 (6 bases). This CDR3 is 15 amino acids long. With 5 bases removed from V and 8 bases from J, the gap between germline ends came to 19 bases. The germline V gene encodes CDR1 MNHEY and CDR2 SMNVEV (reference sequence). CDR3 loop: CASSERLVKHHEQFF. The CDR3 coding sequence is TGTGCCAGCAGTGAACGACTAGTAAAGCACCATGAGCAGTTCTTC.

This chain uses TRBV5-1 with TRBJ2-7; 11 bases agree with TRBD1. The trim removed 0 bases at V and 6 bases at J, leaving 5 bases unmatched. CDR1 and CDR2 from the germline V gene are SGHRS and YFSETQ. The CDR3 is 15 amino acids. The CDR3 sequence: CASSLAGQGASEQYF. The CDR3, as DNA: TGCGCCAGCAGCTTGGCCGGACAGGGGGCGTCCGAGCAGTACTTC. Combining the CDR3 with reference TRBV5-1 and TRBJ2-7 gives the whole variable domain KAGVTQTPRYLIKTRGQQVTLSCSPISGHRSVSWYQQTPGQGLQFLFEYFSETQRNKGNFPGRFSGRQFSNSRSEMNVSTLELGDSALYLCASSLAGQGASEQYFGPGTRLTVT.

The chain combines TRBV4-3 with TRBJ2-2; maybe TRBD1 (5 bases). Trimming removed 3 bases from V and 6 bases from J, with 11 bases in between. The V gene's germline CDR1 is LGHNA and CDR2 YSLEER. The CDR3 length is 14 residues. CDR3 loop: CASSQLQGAGELFF. The CDR3 nucleotides are TGCGCCAGCAGCCAGCTTCAGGGTGCCGGGGAGCTGTTTTTT.

In its sample, this clone was seen a few times. The gene calls are TRBV11-1 and TRBJ2-5, with 10 bases identical to TRBD1. Per the germline V gene, CDR1 is SGHAT and CDR2 is FQDESV (reference sequence). V lost 0 bases and J lost 4; bases outside the gene matches: 2. This CDR3 spans 15 amino acids. Written as DNA, the CDR3 is TGTGCCAGCAGCTTAGCTGGGACAGGGGTAGAGACCCAGTACTTC. Translation: CASSLAGTGVETQYF.

The rearrangement joins TRBV9 to TRBJ1-4; weak D call: TRBD1 (5 bases). Trimming removed 2 bases from V and 4 bases from J, with 9 bases in between. There are 14 residues in the CDR3. The germline V gene encodes CDR1 SGDLS and CDR2 YYNGEE. Written as DNA, the CDR3 is TGTGCCAGCAGCGTCGACAGCTTTAATGAAAAACTGTTTTTT. Translation: CASSVDSFNEKLFF. Supplemented by reference TRBV9 and TRBJ1-4, the full variable domain reads DSGVTQTPKHLITATGQRVTLRCSPRSGDLSVYWYQQSLDQGLQFLIQYYNGEERAKGNILERFSAQQFPDLHSELNLSSLELGDSALYFCASSVDSFNEKLFFGSGTQLSVL.

This clone was seen only a few times. This chain uses TRBV23-1 with TRBJ1-1, with 10 nucleotides matching TRBD1. TRBV23-1 is known as an ORF, though its function is uncertain. CDR3 length: 18 amino acids. V was pared by 1 base and J by 4 bases, with 12 bases of the junction left unmatched. CDR3 coding DNA: TGCGCCAGCAGTCAATACGCGTTGGGACAGGGGTCTCCCACTGAAGCTTTCTTT. This gives the protein CASSQYALGQGSPTEAFF.

CDR3 loop: CASSRDRGETQYF. CDR3 DNA: TGTGCCAGCAGTAGGGACAGGGGCGAGACCCAGTACTTC. The chain employs TRBV27 and TRBJ2-5, with 10 bases matching TRBD1. This CDR3 spans 13 amino acids. In germline, CDR1 is MNHEY, CDR2 SMNVEV (reference sequence). Trimming at V came to 5 bases and at J to 5 bases, leaving 2 bases not matched to a gene.

The rearrangement joins TRBV30 to TRBJ2-1, with 7 nucleotides matching TRBD2. Trimming removed 2 bases from V and 8 bases from J; junction bases left unmatched: 12. Germline-derived CDR1 and CDR2 are GTSNPN and SVGIG (reference sequence). The CDR3 is 15 residues long. The CDR3 DNA sequence: TGTGCCTGGAGTACGGCAGGACTAGTAAATCATGAGCAGTTCTTC. It specifies CAWSTAGLVNHEQFF.

The CDR3 region has the DNA TGTGCCGACCCAGGGCCCCAGGCAAACGAGCAGTTCTTC. Its protein product is CADPGPQANEQFF. V and J are TRBV15 and TRBJ2-1, with TRBD1 as a possible D gene (5 bases). The germline V gene encodes CDR1 LNHNV and CDR2 YYDKDF (reference sequence). The V end was cut by 11 bases, the J end by 10 bases, with 21 bases between. The CDR3 contains 13 residues.

The chain couples TRBV11-2 to TRBJ2-1; D remains unclear. Germline CDR1 SGHAT, CDR2 FQNNGV. The CDR3 spans 10 residues. With 6 bases removed from V and 7 bases from J, the gap between germline ends came to 4 bases. Here the CDR3 reads CASRRNEQFF. As DNA, the CDR3 is TGTGCCAGCAGGAGGAATGAGCAGTTCTTC.

This chain connects TRBV6-6 to TRBJ1-1; 9 bases line up with TRBD1. The CDR3 extends over 15 amino acids. The J segment lost 7 bases and the V segment lost 4 bases, leaving 10 bases of the junction unmatched. CDR1 and CDR2 from the germline V gene are MNHNY and SVGAGI (reference sequence). The CDR3 DNA is TGTGCCAGCAGTTCCACCGGGACAGGGTCGTTTGAAGCTTTCTTT. Translation gives CASSSTGTGSFEAFF.

The sample holds many counts of this clone. The chain couples TRBV11-2 to TRBJ2-5, with a possible D match to TRBD1 (6 bases). The CDR3 has 14 amino acids. Trimming took 8 bases from V and 5 from J, leaving 18 bases between them. Germline V gene sequence: CDR1 SGHAT, CDR2 FQNNGV. CDR3 bases: TGTGCCAGCCGCCGGGTGGACAGTAGGGAGACCCAGTACTTC. It codes for CASRRVDSRETQYF.

The CDR3 protein is CASTRVNGELFF. CDR3 in DNA: TGTGCCAGCACCAGGGTGAACGGGGAGCTGTTTTTT. The chain is built from TRBV6-6 and TRBJ2-2; weak D call: TRBD1 (5 bases). Germline assignment: CDR1 MNHNY and CDR2 SVGAGI (reference sequence). V was clipped by 7 bases and J by 7 bases, with 10 bases between them. The CDR3 has 12 amino acids.

A few counts support this clone. This chain joins TRBV18 and TRBJ2-1, with TRBD2 matching over 7 bases. J was trimmed by 10 bases and V by 3 bases; bases with no gene match: 6. The CDR3 extends over 13 amino acids. Germline assignment: CDR1 KGHSH and CDR2 LQKENI. CDR3: CASSPGTMREQFF. The DNA of the CDR3 is TGTGCCAGCTCACCGGGGACTATGCGAGAGCAGTTCTTC.

This clone was counted a few times. The chain employs TRBV7-2 and TRBJ2-3; TRBD2 is a possible D gene (6 bases). V shed 0 bases and J shed 3 bases, with 10 bases lying between them. CDR1 is SGHTA, CDR2 FQGNSA, per germline. This CDR3 has 15 amino acids. Here the CDR3 DNA reads TGTGCCAGCAGCTTAGCGTTAAGCGGGACAGATACGCAGTATTTT. Its protein is CASSLALSGTDTQYF.

The chain combines TRBV11-2 with TRBJ2-3; 8 bases align to TRBD1. The CDR3 spans 16 residues. Germline lookup yields CDR1 SGHAT and CDR2 FQNNGV. J gave up 7 bases and V 1 base, and 10 bases lay outside the gene matches. This CDR3 reads CASSLGYRGVSYTQYF. The CDR3 nucleotides read TGTGCCAGCAGCTTAGGTTACAGGGGGGTTTCTTATACGCAGTATTTT.

This clone was detected only a few times. This chain uses TRBV6-1 with TRBJ2-7, with TRBD2 matching 12 bases. The length of the CDR3 is 15 residues. Losses at the gene ends were 6 bases for V and 2 bases for J; bases not matched to a gene: 5. The germline CDR1 and CDR2 sequences are MNHNS and SASEGT. The DNA for the CDR3 is TGTGCCAGCAGGGGGACTAGCGGGTTCACCTACGAGCAGTACTTC. Amino acids: CASRGTSGFTYEQYF.